The 19 T cell receptor beta chains below come from one sample, sequenced in a study of T cell repertoires and Cas9 in healthy adults. Here immunoSEQ multiplex PCR was the method, and the copy in TCRdb shows in-frame clones only, minus some. The sample includes tens of thousands of clones, roughly 92% of them seen just once. The sample comprised CD4+ effector T cells (CD127+, CD25-, CD137-, CD154-) from PBMCs; culture status not recorded. The receptors shown here come from a human donor in good health.

The chain carries TRBV27 and TRBJ1-6, with a tentative D call TRBD1 (5 bases). Trimming pared 6 bases from V and 13 bases from J, leaving 16 bases between. The CDR3 runs to 13 residues. Germline V gives CDR1 MNHEY, CDR2 SMNVEV (reference sequence). The CDR3 region is CASSLTVRGPLHF. The CDR3, as DNA: TGTGCCAGCAGCTTGACAGTCCGTGGGCCCCTCCACTTT.

This chain links TRBV2 with TRBJ2-5; TRBD2 matches 7 bases. This CDR3 region has 14 residues. Germline trimming cut 4 bases from V and 3 bases from J; bases unmatched to any gene: 5. Germline V gene lookup returns CDR1 SNHLY and CDR2 FYNNEI. CDR3 coding DNA: TGTGCCAGCAGTGTCGGGCTAGCGGAAGAGACCCAGTACTTC. Translation gives CASSVGLAEETQYF.

In its sample, this clone was seen a few times. The chain couples TRBV19 to TRBJ2-2, with D perhaps TRBD2 (6 bases). This CDR3 spans 14 amino acids. Trimming left V 8 bases short and J 5 bases short, with 15 bases between. Looked up from germline, CDR1 is LNHDA and CDR2 is SQIVND (reference sequence). DNA for the CDR3: TGTGCCAGTGGGGGGTCGTCGGATACCGGGGAGCTGTTTTTT. Its translation is CASGGSSDTGELFF.

The V and J genes are TRBV4-3 and TRBJ2-5; the match to TRBD2 covers 9 bases. CDR1 is LGHNA, CDR2 YSLEER, per germline. After removal of 4 bases from V and 3 bases from J, the junction contained 3 bases not matched to a gene. This CDR3 has 14 residues. CDR3 sequence reads: CASSPGLAEETQYF. In DNA form, the CDR3 reads TGCGCCAGCAGCCCGGGACTAGCCGAAGAGACCCAGTACTTC.

J is TRBJ1-1 and V is TRBV5-5; TRBD1 matches 8 bases. Germline-derived CDR1 and CDR2 are SGHKS and YYEKEE (reference sequence). J lost 4 bases, V lost 2 bases, and 7 bases had no gene match. This CDR3 has 15 amino acids. DNA for the CDR3: TGTGCCAGCAGCTTCCCCGGAACAGGGGGCACTGAAGCTTTCTTT. It yields the protein CASSFPGTGGTEAFF.

The chain has TRBV6-6 and TRBJ2-5; D call uncertain. The CDR3 runs 13 residues. The ends were cut back, 2 bases at V and 4 bases at J, with 8 bases in the middle. CDR1 and CDR2 from the germline V gene are MNHNY and SVGAGI (reference sequence). CDR3 region: CASSYEQRETQYF. The CDR3 nucleotides are TGTGCCAGCAGTTACGAACAAAGAGAGACCCAGTACTTC.

The genes are TRBV30 and TRBJ1-1; 8 bases are a match to TRBD1. V lost 0 bases to trimming and J lost 4 bases; unmatched junction nucleotides: 10. The CDR3 is 16 amino acids. The germline V gene encodes CDR1 GTSNPN and CDR2 SVGIG (reference sequence). The CDR3: CAWSVLWTGKGTEAFF. In nucleotides, the CDR3 is TGTGCCTGGAGTGTCCTCTGGACAGGGAAAGGCACTGAAGCTTTCTTT.

The rearrangement joins TRBV7-2 to TRBJ1-1; possibly TRBD1 for D (5 bases). This CDR3 has 13 amino acids. CDR1 SGHTA and CDR2 FQGNSA come from the germline V gene. Trimming took 1 base from V and 5 from J, leaving 8 bases between them. DNA for the CDR3: TGTGCCAGCAGCTTAGTGGCAGGGACTGAAGCTTTCTTT. Translating gives CASSLVAGTEAFF. Filled out from reference TRBV7-2 and TRBJ1-1, the complete variable domain reads GAGVSQSPSNKVTEKGKDVELRCDPISGHTALYWYRQSLGQGLEFLIYFQGNSAPDKSGLPSDRFSAERTGGSVSTLTIQRTQQEDSAVYLCASSLVAGTEAFFGQGTRLTVV.

The chain recombines TRBV27 with TRBJ1-6, with D unresolved. The germline CDR1 and CDR2 sequences are MNHEY and SMNVEV (reference sequence). V dropped 3 bases and J dropped 10 bases, with 16 bases sitting between them. This CDR3 comprises 15 residues. CDR3 bases: TGTGCCAGCAGTTTGGGTATGGGTACCAGCTCACCCCTCCACTTT. Translation gives CASSLGMGTSSPLHF.

This chain links TRBV7-8 with TRBJ1-2; D is undetermined. This CDR3 is 13 amino acids long. V was trimmed by 6 bases and J by 4 bases, leaving 12 bases between them. The germline V gene encodes CDR1 SGHVS and CDR2 FQNEAQ. This CDR3 reads CASRPITAYGYTF. CDR3 bases: TGTGCCAGCAGGCCAATTACAGCCTATGGCTACACCTTC.

The chain links TRBV21-1 to TRBJ2-3; the listed D gene, TRBD2, was not tested against the DNA. TRBV21-1 is classified as a pseudogene. The length of the CDR3 is 19 residues. The DNA for the CDR3 is TGTGCCAGCATAAAAGTCTCCCTCCGGGGGGGTTTTGTCGCAGATACGCAGTATTTT. The encoded protein is CASIKVSLRGGFVADTQYF.

This clone came up a few times. J is TRBJ1-6 and V is TRBV9; D perhaps matches TRBD1 (5 bases). V dropped 7 bases and J dropped 8 bases, with 16 bases sitting between them. This CDR3 region has 14 residues. Germline CDR1 is SGDLS and CDR2 is YYNGEE. Here the CDR3 reads CASARDRQDSPLHF. Written as DNA, the CDR3 is TGTGCCAGCGCGCGGGACCGTCAGGATTCACCCCTCCACTTT.

The chain recombines TRBV7-9 with TRBJ1-4, with 8 bases that match TRBD1. V dropped 6 bases and J dropped 6; count of bases not matched to a gene: 6. CDR3 size: 14 residues. Per the germline V gene, CDR1 is SEHNR and CDR2 is FQNEAQ (reference sequence). Here the CDR3 DNA reads TGTGCCAGCAGGCGACAGGGGAGAGATGAAAAACTGTTTTTT. Amino acids: CASRRQGRDEKLFF.

This chain connects TRBV6-1 to TRBJ1-3, with 8 nucleotides matching TRBD1. V was pared by 2 bases and J by 7 bases, with 7 bases of the junction left unmatched. This CDR3 region has 15 residues. Per the germline V gene, CDR1 is MNHNS and CDR2 is SASEGT. CDR3 protein: CASSEYRGGRNTIYF. DNA of the CDR3: TGTGCCAGCAGTGAATACAGGGGGGGGAGGAACACCATATATTTT.

V is TRBV30 and J is TRBJ1-1, with D tentatively TRBD1 (5 bases). CDR1 GTSNPN and CDR2 SVGIG come from the germline V gene (reference sequence). This CDR3 comprises 13 residues. The V gene lost 3 bases and the J gene lost 4 bases, with 12 bases spanning the gap. DNA of the CDR3: TGTGCCTGGAGGCCCTCCAGGGCCACTGAAGCTTTCTTT. Amino acids: CAWRPSRATEAFF.

V and J are TRBV9 and TRBJ2-1, with D uncertain. The germline V and J ends were trimmed by 1 base and 7 bases, with 6 bases remaining between them. The CDR3 totals 12 residues. From germline, CDR1 is SGDLS and CDR2 YYNGEE. The DNA for the CDR3 is TGTGCCAGCAGCGTAAGCGCGAATGAGCAGTTCTTC. It encodes CASSVSANEQFF.

The V and J genes are TRBV7-2 and TRBJ2-2; no clear D gene. Germline CDR1 reads SGHTA; CDR2 reads FQGNSA. The CDR3 contains 16 residues. Trimming left V 6 bases short and J 4 bases short, with 18 bases between. Written as DNA, the CDR3 is TGTGCCAGCAGTCCCGGATGGGGAACAAGCACCGGGGAGCTGTTTTTT. Its translation is CASSPGWGTSTGELFF.

This chain connects TRBV27 to TRBJ1-5; 10 nucleotides align to TRBD1. Unmatched junction bases numbered 7, after V lost 6 bases and J lost 5 bases. Germline V gene sequence: CDR1 MNHEY, CDR2 SMNVEV (reference sequence). CDR3 size: 15 residues. This CDR3 reads CASRSGQGGYQPQHF. The DNA of the CDR3 is TGTGCCAGCAGATCCGGACAGGGGGGATATCAGCCCCAGCATTTT.

The chain has TRBV5-1 and TRBJ2-2; 9 positions match TRBD1. The CDR3 totals 16 residues. Germline V gene sequence: CDR1 SGHRS, CDR2 YFSETQ. The V gene end was trimmed by 0 bases and the J gene end by 1 base; junction bases not matched to a gene: 1. The CDR3 DNA sequence: TGCGCCAGCAGCTTGGTGGACAGGGGGAACACCGGGGAGCTGTTTTTT. It encodes CASSLVDRGNTGELFF.